This T cell receptor (beta chain) was sequenced for a study of CD8+ T cells in alopecia areata. The study, taken as a whole, reports: Many expanded lesional clones persisted in scalp and blood during tofacitinib.

Specified treatment: oral pan-JAK inhibitor, 5-10 mg twice daily. A FACSAria was used to sort CD4+ and CD8+ T cells. These cells came from PBMCs. Extracted RNA was reverse transcribed into cDNA, the sequencing template. Sequenced by immunoSEQ multiplex PCR; TCRdb stores in-frame clones only, minus some. The table includes 100,000 or so clones, 55% to 75% detected once. Concerning this clone: Its antigen is undetermined.

The sequence derives from a human donor with alopecia areata. The specimen comprised CD8+ T cells sorted from blood, sampled between weeks 55 and 65, from a patient treated with tofacitinib.

DNA of the CDR3: TGTGCCAGCAGTGAGGGTGGGGCCGCAGATACGCAGTATTTT. Translating gives CASSEGGAADTQYF. The V call is TRBV2, the J call TRBJ2-3, with a possible D match to TRBD1 (5 bases). Germline CDR1 and CDR2: SNHLY and FYNNEI. The CDR3 spans 14 residues. V was clipped by 3 bases and J by 4 bases, with 11 bases between them.